The rows below give T cell receptor beta chains drawn from one sample of a study of blood T cell repertoires in COVID-19. Sequencing used immunoSEQ multiplex PCR; TCRdb keeps in-frame clones, though not all of them. The sample has around 390,000 clones; 87% are singletons. The specimen was PBMCs or T cells enriched from blood (not recorded which). The receptors were gathered from a woman in her forties or fifties who had recovered from COVID-19. CDR3s include the opening cysteine and the closing phenylalanine or tryptophan. D genes are given only for firm matches. Clone size is stated in some rows and not others, as once, few, many or a class when expanded.

j_call,d_call,clone_size,v_call,cdr3_nt,cdr3_aa
TRBJ1-1,.,.,TRBV9,TGTGCCAGCAGCGCCGGGAGTGCGGGCACTGAAGCTTTCTTT,CASSAGSAGTEAFF
TRBJ2-3,TRBD1,.,TRBV6-5,TGTGCCACCCTCTGGACAGGGGGCACAGATACGCAGTATTTT,CATLWTGGTDTQYF
TRBJ2-3,TRBD2,.,TRBV7-9,TGTGCCAGTTCCCGGGGGGAGGCAGATACGCAGTATTTT,CASSRGEADTQYF
TRBJ2-3,.,.,TRBV30,TGTGCCTGGAGCCTCGAGGCAAGGTGGGTCGATACGCAGTATTTT,CAWSLEARWVDTQYF
TRBJ1-1,.,.,TRBV5-6,TGTGCCAGCAGCTTGTTAAGACAGACTCCGAAGGATACTGAAGCTTTCTTT,CASSLLRQTPKDTEAFF
TRBJ1-2,.,.,TRBV28,TGTGCCAGCGCCGACAGTTATGGCTACACCTTC,CASADSYGYTF
TRBJ1-2,.,.,TRBV21-1,TGTGCCAGCAGCAATCCAGGGGTCAACTATGGCTACACCTTC,CASSNPGVNYGYTF
TRBJ1-2,.,.,TRBV27,TGTGCCAGCAGTCCAGCAGGATCCTCTCGGGGCTACACCTTC,CASSPAGSSRGYTF
TRBJ2-5,TRBD1,.,TRBV27,TGTGCCAGCAGTTTAGGGACAGCGAGTCAAGAGACCCAGTACTTC,CASSLGTASQETQYF
TRBJ1-6,TRBD1,.,TRBV9,TGTGCCAGCAGCGTAGCGACAGGGATCAATTCACCCCTCCACTTT,CASSVATGINSPLHF
TRBJ2-3,.,.,TRBV6-8,TGTGCCCCCTCATTCAGGGCTCGCACAGATACGCAGTATTTT,CAPSFRARTDTQYF
TRBJ1-4,.,.,TRBV5-1,TGCGCCAGCAGCTTGGAGGGCGGGGTACCTAATGAAAAACTGTTTTTT,CASSLEGGVPNEKLFF
TRBJ2-1,TRBD2,.,TRBV7-2,TGTGCCAGCAGCACGACGGGACTAGCCGGCAATGAGCAGTTCTTC,CASSTTGLAGNEQFF
TRBJ2-6,.,.,TRBV3-1/TRBV3-2,TGTGCCAGCAGCCAAGACCTGTATCGCTCTGGGGCCAACGTCCTGACTTTC,CASSQDLYRSGANVLTF
TRBJ1-1,TRBD1,.,TRBV24-1,TGTGCCACCAGTGATCACAGGGGGGGCACTGAAGCTTTCTTT,CATSDHRGGTEAFF
TRBJ1-5,TRBD1,.,TRBV28,TGTGCCAGCAGTTTCCGAGGGGGCTTGAGCCCCCAGCATTTT,CASSFRGGLSPQHF
TRBJ1-3,.,.,TRBV18,TGTGCCAGCTCACCATCTCAGGGATCGTATGGCGGAAACACCATATATTTT,CASSPSQGSYGGNTIYF
TRBJ1-2,.,.,TRBV18,TGTGCCAGCTCACGAACAGATGGTGGCTACACCTTC,CASSRTDGGYTF
TRBJ1-2,.,.,TRBV29-1,TGCAGCGTTGGACCCCAAGGAGATGGCTACACCTTC,CSVGPQGDGYTF
TRBJ2-5,TRBD2,.,TRBV10-3,TGTGCCATCAGTGAGTCAAGAAGCGGGGCCCCTATGGAGACCCAGTACTTC,CAISESRSGAPMETQYF
TRBJ1-1,.,.,TRBV6-5,TGTGCCAGCAGTCCTGGGAGTACTGAAGCTTTCTTT,CASSPGSTEAFF
TRBJ2-1,.,.,TRBV7-9,TGTGCCAGCAGCCAGGGGGGTTCCTACAATGAGCAGTTCTTC,CASSQGGSYNEQFF
TRBJ2-5,TRBD2,.,TRBV3-1/TRBV3-2,TGTGCCAGCAGCCAAGTACTAGCGGGGGATAGGAAGACCCAGTACTTC,CASSQVLAGDRKTQYF
TRBJ2-3,TRBD2,once,TRBV7-9,TGTGCCAGCAGCCACCAGCGGGGGCTCACAGATACGCAGTATTTT,CASSHQRGLTDTQYF
TRBJ2-3,TRBD2,.,TRBV2,TGTGCCAGCAGTGAGCAACGAGCGGGGGGGGCAGATACGCAGTATTTT,CASSEQRAGGADTQYF
TRBJ1-4,TRBD1,few,TRBV18,TGTGCCAGCTCGGCCCAGGACAGGAAACTTGCAACTAATGAAAAACTGTTTTTT,CASSAQDRKLATNEKLFF
TRBJ2-1,TRBD1,.,TRBV12-3/TRBV12-4,TGTGCCAGCAGTTTATGGACAGGGATGGAGCAGTTCTTC,CASSLWTGMEQFF
TRBJ2-3,.,once,TRBV28,TGTGCCAGCAGTTCTGCGGGGCGCCTTACTAGCACAGATACGCAGTATTTT,CASSSAGRLTSTDTQYF
TRBJ2-1,TRBD2,.,TRBV14,TGTGCCAGCAGTCGCGGACTAGCTAGGGTTGAGCAGTTCTTC,CASSRGLARVEQFF
TRBJ2-3,.,.,TRBV6-1,TGTGCCAGCAGTGAGGGGGGTGGCACAGATACGCAGTATTTT,CASSEGGGTDTQYF
TRBJ2-7,.,.,TRBV25-1,TGTGCCAGCAGTAGGAGGGAGCACGAGCAGTACTTC,CASSRREHEQYF
TRBJ2-3,.,.,TRBV6-5,TGTGCCAGCAGTATCCCAGGGGCCGATACGCAGTATTTT,CASSIPGADTQYF
TRBJ1-5,.,few,TRBV4-2,TGTGCCAGCAGCCAAGATAATCTCAGCAATCAGCCCCAGCATTTT,CASSQDNLSNQPQHF
TRBJ1-6,TRBD1,.,TRBV2,TGTGCCAGCAGTGGGACAGGGAGAAATTCACCCCTCCACTTT,CASSGTGRNSPLHF
TRBJ1-2,TRBD1,once,TRBV7-9,TGTGCCAGCAGCGAGGCCCACCCCGGGACAGGCTATGGCTACACCTTC,CASSEAHPGTGYGYTF
TRBJ1-1,TRBD1,.,TRBV4-2,TGTGCCAGCAGCCAAGAGACAGGGACTGAAGCTTTCTTT,CASSQETGTEAFF
TRBJ1-6,.,.,TRBV6-5,TGTGCCAGCAGTACCCCAGGGGAGCCTTCACCCCTCCACTTT,CASSTPGEPSPLHF
TRBJ1-4,TRBD1,.,TRBV30,TGTGCCTGGACCGGGACAGGGACTGAAAAACTGTTTTTT,CAWTGTGTEKLFF
TRBJ2-1,TRBD2,.,TRBV15,TGTGCCACCAGCAGAGATTTGTTGGGACTAGCGGGGGTGTGGGAGCAGTTCTTC,CATSRDLLGLAGVWEQFF
TRBJ2-3,TRBD1,.,TRBV28,TGTGCCGGAGGGCGTGGGGACAGGTACACAGATACGCAGTATTTT,CAGGRGDRYTDTQYF
TRBJ1-2,TRBD1,.,TRBV20-1,TGCAGTGCTGAGGACAGGAGGGGCTACACCTTC,CSAEDRRGYTF
TRBJ1-3,.,.,TRBV30,TGTGCCTGGAGTGTAGCGTCGTCGCCCGGCTACACCATATATTTT,CAWSVASSPGYTIYF
TRBJ2-7,.,.,TRBV28,TGTGCCAGCAGTTCGGGACAATTTAGTGACGAGCAGTACTTC,CASSSGQFSDEQYF
TRBJ1-6,.,.,TRBV5-4,TGTGCCAGCAGCCCCTCTCAGGATTCACCCCTCCACTTT,CASSPSQDSPLHF
TRBJ2-7,.,few,TRBV6-5,TGTGCCAGCAGTCGACAGCCTCGAGTGTACGAGCAGTACTTC,CASSRQPRVYEQYF
TRBJ2-1,TRBD2,.,TRBV3-1/TRBV3-2,TGTGCCAGCAGCCAAGGCCTAGCGGGGGACAATGAGCAGTTCTTC,CASSQGLAGDNEQFF
TRBJ1-5,TRBD1,once,TRBV7-8,TGTGCCAGCAGCATCAAAGGAGGACAGGGGGCAGGGGGCAATCAGCCCCAGCATTTT,CASSIKGGQGAGGNQPQHF
TRBJ1-1,.,.,TRBV4-2,TGTGCCAGCAGCCAAGGGGAGGGGATATTATTTACGGGCACTGAAGCTTTCTTT,CASSQGEGILFTGTEAFF
TRBJ2-4,TRBD1,once,TRBV11-3,TGTGCCAGCAGGAGGGACAGGTCTAACATAGCCAAAAACATTCAGTACTTC,CASRRDRSNIAKNIQYF
TRBJ2-5,TRBD2,.,TRBV15,TGTGCCACCAGCAGAGATAGGAGCGGGGGGAAGACCCAGTACTTC,CATSRDRSGGKTQYF
TRBJ2-6,.,.,TRBV10-3,TGTGCCACAACGGGGAGCTCTGGGGCCAACGTCCTGACTTTC,CATTGSSGANVLTF
TRBJ1-5,.,.,TRBV27,TGTGCCAGCAGTTTATCCCAGTATAATCAGCCCCAGCATTTT,CASSLSQYNQPQHF
TRBJ1-6,TRBD1,.,TRBV2,TGTGCCAGCAGTCTCCAGGGGGCGCTTGGATCACCCCTCCACTTT,CASSLQGALGSPLHF
TRBJ1-1,TRBD1,.,TRBV18,TGTGCCAGCTCACCCGACAGGGTCTTACGAGAAGCTTTCTTT,CASSPDRVLREAFF
TRBJ1-4,.,.,TRBV5-6,TGTGCCAGCAGCTTACAGGGCTCGACCTTAGAAAAACTGTTTTTT,CASSLQGSTLEKLFF
TRBJ2-7,TRBD1,.,TRBV27,TGTGCCAGCAGTTCCCTGGGACAGGTTTCCTACGAGCAGTACTTC,CASSSLGQVSYEQYF
TRBJ2-7,TRBD1,once,TRBV7-6,TGTGCCAGCAGCTCACCGGGGGACAGGCATTACGAGCAGTACTTC,CASSSPGDRHYEQYF